These T cell receptor beta chains were read from a single sample in a study of cytomegalovirus exposure and HLA in healthy donors. The method was immunoSEQ multiplex PCR; TCRdb's version includes in-frame clones alone and lacks a portion of them. The sample has 250,000 to 400,000 clones, roughly 87% seen once. The sequenced material came from PBMCs. The origin of the receptors is a man under 40 in good health and CMV-seronegative. The CDR3 runs from the conserved cysteine through the conserved F or W. The D gene is left open where the match is weak.

v_call	j_call	d_call	cdr3_aa
TRBV11-2	TRBJ1-3	TRBD1	CASSLEGGQGPNTIYF
TRBV19	TRBJ1-1	NA	CASSYMNTEAFF
TRBV27	TRBJ1-6	NA	CASSPVGPSEAPYNSPLHF
TRBV6-5	TRBJ2-7	NA	CASSYAWGPYEQYF
TRBV6-5	TRBJ1-2	TRBD1	CASSSSDRVYGYTF
TRBV4-3	TRBJ1-2	TRBD1	CASSQDSDRVVVGYTF
TRBV27	TRBJ1-5	NA	CASSSYRNINAQHF
TRBV6-5	TRBJ1-6	NA	CASTKGSSPLHF
TRBV5-1	TRBJ1-2	NA	CASSLTTGTQGYTF
TRBV5-1	TRBJ2-1	TRBD2	CASSPLAGSYNEQFF
TRBV7-8	TRBJ2-7	TRBD2	CASSMGLAGRAGEQYF
TRBV2	TRBJ2-1	TRBD1	CASRKETGAEQFF
TRBV10-3	TRBJ1-5	NA	CAISQAANQPQHF
TRBV10-2	TRBJ2-1	NA	CASSESRSREQFF
TRBV7-8	TRBJ1-3	NA	CASSLATAFSGNTIYF
TRBV6-1	TRBJ1-2	NA	CASSLTIDGNYGYTF
TRBV7-8	TRBJ1-5	TRBD1	CASSLAPGQGFSQPQHF
TRBV7-9	TRBJ2-3	NA	CASSSDTLSDTQYF
TRBV7-9	TRBJ2-7	TRBD1	CASSSPLGTGRHEQYF
TRBV12-5	TRBJ1-2	TRBD1	CASGSDLLSDRERHYGYTF
TRBV19	TRBJ1-3	NA	CASSLLAGVSGNTIYF
TRBV7-9	TRBJ2-5	TRBD2	CASSSGGGAQYF
TRBV19	TRBJ2-1	TRBD2	CASSIEAGGYNEQFF
TRBV7-2	TRBJ2-3	NA	CASSLNLNLDTQYF
TRBV7-2	TRBJ2-7	TRBD1	CASSPWTGGYHSYEQYF
TRBV5-1	TRBJ2-6	NA	CASGLVAGANVLTF
TRBV5-1	TRBJ2-2	NA	CASRGPERNRDVNTGELFF